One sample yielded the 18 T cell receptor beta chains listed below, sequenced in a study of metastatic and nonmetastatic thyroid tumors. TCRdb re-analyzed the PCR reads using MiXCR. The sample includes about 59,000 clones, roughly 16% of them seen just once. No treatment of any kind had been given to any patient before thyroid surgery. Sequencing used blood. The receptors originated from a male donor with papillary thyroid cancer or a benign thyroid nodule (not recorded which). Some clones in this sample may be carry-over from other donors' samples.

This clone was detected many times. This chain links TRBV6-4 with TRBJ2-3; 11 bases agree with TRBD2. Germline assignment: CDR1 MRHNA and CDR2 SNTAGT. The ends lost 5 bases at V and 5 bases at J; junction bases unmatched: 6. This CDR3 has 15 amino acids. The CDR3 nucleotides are TGTGCCAGCAGTCCGTTAGCGGGAGGGGGAGATACGCAGTATTTT. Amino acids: CASSPLAGGGDTQYF.

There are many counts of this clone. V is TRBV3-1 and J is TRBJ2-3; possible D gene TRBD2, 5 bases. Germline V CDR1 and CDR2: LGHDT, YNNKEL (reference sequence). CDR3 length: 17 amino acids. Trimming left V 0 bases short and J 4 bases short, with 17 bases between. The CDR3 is CASSQEVGAVGADTQYF. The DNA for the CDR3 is TGTGCCAGCAGCCAAGAGGTGGGAGCGGTCGGTGCAGATACGCAGTATTTT.

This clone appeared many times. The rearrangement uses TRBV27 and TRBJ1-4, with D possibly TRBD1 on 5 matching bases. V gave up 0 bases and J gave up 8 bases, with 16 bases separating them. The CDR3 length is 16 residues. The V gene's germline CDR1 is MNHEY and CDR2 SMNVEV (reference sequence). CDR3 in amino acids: CASSLSPGHLMEKLFF. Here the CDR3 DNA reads TGTGCCAGCAGTTTATCACCCGGACATTTAATGGAAAAACTGTTTTTT.

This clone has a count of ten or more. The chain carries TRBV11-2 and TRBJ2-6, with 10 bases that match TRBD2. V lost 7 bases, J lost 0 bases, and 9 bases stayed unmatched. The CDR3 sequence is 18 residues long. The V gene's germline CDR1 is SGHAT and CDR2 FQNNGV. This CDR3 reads CASTQSGGVSSGANVLTF. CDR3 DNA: TGTGCCAGCACCCAAAGCGGGGGGGTCAGCTCTGGGGCCAACGTCCTGACTTTC.

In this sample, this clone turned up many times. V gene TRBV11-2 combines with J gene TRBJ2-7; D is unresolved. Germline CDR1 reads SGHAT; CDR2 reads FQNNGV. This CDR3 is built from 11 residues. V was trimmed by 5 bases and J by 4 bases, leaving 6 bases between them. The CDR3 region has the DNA TGTGCCAGCAGCCGACATTACGAGCAGTACTTC. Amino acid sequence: CASSRHYEQYF.

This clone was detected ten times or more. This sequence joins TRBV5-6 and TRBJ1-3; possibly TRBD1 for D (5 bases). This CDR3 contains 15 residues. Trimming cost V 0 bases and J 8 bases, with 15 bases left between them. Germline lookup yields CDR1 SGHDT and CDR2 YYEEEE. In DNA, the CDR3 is TGTGCCAGCAGCTTGGTGTCCGGGGGAGGATACACCATATATTTT. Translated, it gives CASSLVSGGGYTIYF.

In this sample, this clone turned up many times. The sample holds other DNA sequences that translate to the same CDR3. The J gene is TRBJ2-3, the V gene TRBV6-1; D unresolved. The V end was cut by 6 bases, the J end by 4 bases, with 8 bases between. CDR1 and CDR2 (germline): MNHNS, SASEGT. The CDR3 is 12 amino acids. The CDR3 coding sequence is TGTGCCAGCAGCGCCCGAGCAGATACGCAGTATTTT. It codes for CASSARADTQYF.

The DNA for the CDR3 is TGTGCCAGCAGTTTAGGCGCGGGAGGGCAGTACAATGAGCAGTTCTTC. Protein: CASSLGAGGQYNEQFF. The chain links TRBV28 to TRBJ2-1, with 9 bases fitting TRBD2. CDR1 MDHEN and CDR2 SYDVKM come from the germline V gene. The ends lost 2 bases at V and 4 bases at J; junction bases unmatched: 6. There are 16 residues in the CDR3.

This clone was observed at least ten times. The chain's CDR3 is CASSLIANNEQFF. CDR3 bases: TGTGCCAGCAGTCTGATAGCCAACAATGAGCAGTTCTTC. The rearrangement joins TRBV27 to TRBJ2-1; D unresolved. The CDR3 sequence is 13 residues long. From germline, CDR1 is MNHEY and CDR2 SMNVEV (reference sequence). The V and J ends lost 5 bases and 5 bases respectively, with 10 bases between them.

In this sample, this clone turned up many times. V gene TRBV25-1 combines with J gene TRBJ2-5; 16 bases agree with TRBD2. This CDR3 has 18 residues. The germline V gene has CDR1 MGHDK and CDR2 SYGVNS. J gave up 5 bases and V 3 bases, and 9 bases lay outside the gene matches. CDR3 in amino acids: CASSDRGLAGGPRETQYF. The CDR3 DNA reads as TGTGCCAGCAGTGACAGGGGACTAGCGGGAGGGCCCCGGGAGACCCAGTACTTC.

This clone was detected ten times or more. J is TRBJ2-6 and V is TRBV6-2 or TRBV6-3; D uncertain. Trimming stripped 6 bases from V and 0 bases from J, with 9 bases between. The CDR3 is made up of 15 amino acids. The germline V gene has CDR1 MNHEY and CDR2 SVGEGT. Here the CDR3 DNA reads TGTGCCAGCAGCCTCCAGTCCTCTGGGGCCAACGTCCTGACTTTC. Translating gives CASSLQSSGANVLTF.

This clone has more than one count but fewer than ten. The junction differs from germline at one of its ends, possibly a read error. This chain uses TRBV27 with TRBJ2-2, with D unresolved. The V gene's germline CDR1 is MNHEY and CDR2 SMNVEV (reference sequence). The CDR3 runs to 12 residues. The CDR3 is CAISRVAWELFF. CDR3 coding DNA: TGTGCCATCAGTCGAGTGGCCTGGGAGCTGTTTTTT.

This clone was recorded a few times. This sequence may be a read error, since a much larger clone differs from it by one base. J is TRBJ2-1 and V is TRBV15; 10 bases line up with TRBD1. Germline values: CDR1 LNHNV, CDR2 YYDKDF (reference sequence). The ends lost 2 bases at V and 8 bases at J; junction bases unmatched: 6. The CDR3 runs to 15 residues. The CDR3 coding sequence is TGTGCCACCAGCAGACGGACAGGGGGTGGCTATGAGCAGTTCTTC. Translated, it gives CATSRRTGGGYEQFF.

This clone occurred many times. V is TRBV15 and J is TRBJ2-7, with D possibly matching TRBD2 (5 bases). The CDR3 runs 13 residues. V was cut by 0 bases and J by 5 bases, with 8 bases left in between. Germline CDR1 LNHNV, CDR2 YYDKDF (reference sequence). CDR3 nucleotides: TGTGCCACCAGCAGAGATAGGCGGGACGAGCAGTACTTC. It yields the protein CATSRDRRDEQYF.

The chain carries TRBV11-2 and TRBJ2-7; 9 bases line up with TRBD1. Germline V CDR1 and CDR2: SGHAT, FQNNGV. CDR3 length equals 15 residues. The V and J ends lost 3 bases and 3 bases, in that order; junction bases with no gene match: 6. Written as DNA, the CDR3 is TGTGCCAGCAGCTTTGGATCGGGACAGGGCTACGAGCAGTACTTC. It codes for CASSFGSGQGYEQYF. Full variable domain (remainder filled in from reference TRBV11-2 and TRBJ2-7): EAGVAQSPRYKIIEKRQSVAFWCNPISGHATLYWYQQILGQGPKLLIQFQNNGVVDDSQLPKDRFSAERLKGVDSTLKIQPAKLEDSAVYLCASSFGSGQGYEQYFGPGTRLTVT.

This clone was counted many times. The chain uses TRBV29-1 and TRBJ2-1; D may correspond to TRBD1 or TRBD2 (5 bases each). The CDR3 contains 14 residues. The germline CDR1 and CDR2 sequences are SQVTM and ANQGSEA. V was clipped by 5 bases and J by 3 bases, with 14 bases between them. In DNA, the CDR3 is TGCAGCGTTAAGACGGGGCTTCACTACAATGAGCAGTTCTTC. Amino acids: CSVKTGLHYNEQFF.

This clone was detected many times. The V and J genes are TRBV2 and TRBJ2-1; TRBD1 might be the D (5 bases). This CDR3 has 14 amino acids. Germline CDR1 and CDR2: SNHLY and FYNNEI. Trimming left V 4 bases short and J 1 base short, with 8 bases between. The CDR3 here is CASSGGPSYNEQFF. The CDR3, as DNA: TGTGCCAGCAGTGGGGGCCCTTCCTACAATGAGCAGTTCTTC.

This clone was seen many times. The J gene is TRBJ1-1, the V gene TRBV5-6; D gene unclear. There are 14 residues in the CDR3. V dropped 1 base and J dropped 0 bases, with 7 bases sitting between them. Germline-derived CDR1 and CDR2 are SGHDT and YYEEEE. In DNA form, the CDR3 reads TGTGCCAGCAGCTTGAACACGGTGAACACTGAAGCTTTCTTT. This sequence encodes CASSLNTVNTEAFF.